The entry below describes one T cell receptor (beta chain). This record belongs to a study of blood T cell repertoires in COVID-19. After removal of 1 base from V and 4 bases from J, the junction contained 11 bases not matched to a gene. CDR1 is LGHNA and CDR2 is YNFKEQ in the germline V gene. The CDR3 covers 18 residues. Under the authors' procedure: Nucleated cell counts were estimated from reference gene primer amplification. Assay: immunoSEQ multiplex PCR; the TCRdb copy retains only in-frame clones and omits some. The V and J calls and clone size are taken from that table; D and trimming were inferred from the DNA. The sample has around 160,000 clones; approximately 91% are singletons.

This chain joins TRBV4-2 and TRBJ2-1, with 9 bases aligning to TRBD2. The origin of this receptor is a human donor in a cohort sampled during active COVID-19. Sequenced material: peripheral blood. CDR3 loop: CASSQVGPGLAGYNEQFF. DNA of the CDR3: TGTGCCAGCAGCCAAGTGGGCCCCGGGCTAGCGGGGTACAATGAGCAGTTCTTC.